A single sample is the source of the 15 T cell receptor beta chains below, sequenced in a study of cytomegalovirus exposure and HLA in healthy donors. Libraries were prepared by immunoSEQ multiplex PCR; TCRdb keeps only in-frame clonotypes and omits some of them. Found here are about 130,000 clones, about 80% of them singletons; the top ten hold just under 30%. The sample taken for sequencing was PBMCs. Receptors originate from a man between 25 and 39 years old in good health and CMV-seropositive.

The chain recombines TRBV2 with TRBJ1-2; TRBD1 matches at 10 bases. The germline gives CDR1 SNHLY, CDR2 FYNNEI. The J segment lost 7 bases and the V segment lost 8 bases, leaving 13 bases of the junction unmatched. CDR3 length: 15 residues. The CDR3 loop reads CASLPRTGGSIGYTF. In DNA, the CDR3 is TGTGCCAGCCTCCCCCGGACAGGGGGTTCTATTGGCTACACCTTC.

The chain is built from TRBV29-1 and TRBJ2-5; 7 bases fit TRBD1. Germline loops: CDR1 SQVTM, CDR2 ANQGSEA. The trim removed 4 bases at V and 3 bases at J, leaving 11 bases unmatched. The length of the CDR3 is 15 residues. The CDR3: CSVVRGGDTEETQYF. The CDR3 DNA follows: TGCAGCGTTGTACGAGGGGGCGACACTGAAGAGACCCAGTACTTC.

This chain links TRBV5-1 with TRBJ1-2; perhaps TRBD1 as D (6 bases). The CDR3 loop spans 15 amino acids. V was shortened by 3 bases and J by 8 bases, with 20 bases between the two germline ends. Germline assignment: CDR1 SGHRS and CDR2 YFSETQ. CDR3 region: CASSSIWGLREGYTF. The CDR3 DNA reads as TGCGCCAGCAGCTCTATCTGGGGGCTAAGGGAAGGCTACACCTTC.

The chain couples TRBV4-1 to TRBJ2-3, with D perhaps TRBD1 (6 bases). There are 19 residues in the CDR3. Per the germline V gene, CDR1 is MGHRA and CDR2 is YSYEKL. V lost 0 bases, J lost 1 base, and 20 bases lay in between. CDR3 sequence (DNA): TGCGCCAGCAGCCAAGATATAGGGACATCCTTTAAGGGCACAGATACGCAGTATTTT. It yields the protein CASSQDIGTSFKGTDTQYF.

V gene TRBV29-1 combines with J gene TRBJ2-2; the match to TRBD1 covers 7 bases. The CDR3 contains 13 residues. Germline V lookup: CDR1 SQVTM, CDR2 ANQGSEA. With V trimmed by 7 bases and J by 0 bases, 2 bases remained unmatched. The CDR3, as DNA: TGCAGCGGAACAGGGGCGAACACCGGGGAGCTGTTTTTT. This codes for CSGTGANTGELFF.

V gene TRBV18 combines with J gene TRBJ2-7, with a weak D call TRBD2 (6 bases). CDR1 and CDR2 from the germline V gene are KGHSH and LQKENI. The CDR3 is 13 amino acids. V lost 5 bases and J 3 bases, leaving 11 bases between the germline ends. The CDR3 spells CASSGGIDYEQYF. As DNA, the CDR3 is TGTGCCAGCTCAGGGGGGATAGACTACGAGCAGTACTTC.

This clone has only a few counts. This chain joins TRBV10-1 and TRBJ1-1; 7 positions match TRBD1. CDR3 size: 13 residues. V was pared by 4 bases and J by 8 bases, with 7 bases of the junction left unmatched. In germline, CDR1 is WNHNN, CDR2 SYGVQD (reference sequence). The CDR3 DNA is TGCGCCAGCAGTGGACAGGGTGGGCTGGAAGCTTTCTTT. It specifies CASSGQGGLEAFF.

The chain joins TRBV6-6 to TRBJ2-7, with TRBD1 identical over 8 bases. J lost 7 bases, V lost 6 bases, and 11 bases had no gene match. Germline V lookup: CDR1 MNHNY, CDR2 SVGAGI (reference sequence). The CDR3 has 14 amino acids. The CDR3 nucleotides read TGTGCCAGCAGCGTACAGGGGGTACTGGGGGAGCAGTACTTC. Encoded protein: CASSVQGVLGEQYF.

V usage is TRBV7-2 and J usage is TRBJ2-1, with 10 bases identical to TRBD2. Germline V gives CDR1 SGHTA, CDR2 FQGNSA. The CDR3 is 16 residues long. V was clipped by 1 base and J by 9 bases; unmatched bases: 9. CDR3 sequence reads: CASSLVSTSGTGEQFF. In DNA form, the CDR3 reads TGTGCCAGCAGCTTAGTTAGCACTAGCGGGACCGGTGAGCAGTTCTTC. The full variable domain, in which reference TRBV7-2 and TRBJ2-1 provide the parts outside the CDR3, is GAGVSQSPSNKVTEKGKDVELRCDPISGHTALYWYRQSLGQGLEFLIYFQGNSAPDKSGLPSDRFSAERTGGSVSTLTIQRTQQEDSAVYLCASSLVSTSGTGEQFFGPGTRLTVL.

The gene calls are TRBV7-9 and TRBJ2-2, with TRBD2 matching 10 bases. CDR1 and CDR2 from the germline V gene are SEHNR and FQNEAQ (reference sequence). The CDR3 is made up of 17 amino acids. The V gene end was trimmed by 6 bases and the J gene end by 3 bases; junction bases not matched to a gene: 10. CDR3 sequence reads: CASRPLAGAWDTGELFF. The CDR3 coding sequence is TGTGCCAGCAGACCGCTAGCGGGAGCCTGGGACACCGGGGAGCTGTTTTTT.

This chain uses TRBV5-8 with TRBJ2-3; D may be TRBD2 (5 bases). V was cut by 0 bases and J by 1 base, with 9 bases left in between. The CDR3 length is 15 residues. The germline V gene encodes CDR1 SGHTS and CDR2 YDEGEE. The CDR3 DNA is TGTGCCAGCAGCTTGGCCGGACTGCGCACAGATACGCAGTATTTT. Amino acid sequence: CASSLAGLRTDTQYF.

This sequence joins TRBV7-9 and TRBJ1-2; TRBD1 might be the D (5 bases). The V end was cut by 5 bases, the J end by 0 bases, with 16 bases between. CDR1 is SEHNR, CDR2 FQNEAQ, per germline (reference sequence). This CDR3 comprises 16 residues. In nucleotides, the CDR3 is TGTGCCAGCAGCCCGCAAGGGGCCAAAGCTAACTATGGCTACACCTTC. As protein: CASSPQGAKANYGYTF.

In its sample, this clone was seen once. The J gene is TRBJ1-5, the V gene TRBV7-9; D gene ambiguous. V lost 5 bases, J lost 1 base, and 12 bases lay in between. This CDR3 is 15 amino acids long. Germline CDR1 and CDR2: SEHNR and FQNEAQ (reference sequence). Here the CDR3 DNA reads TGTGCCAGCAGCCTAGGCGGGGTCAGCAATCAGCCCCAGCATTTT. Translating it yields CASSLGGVSNQPQHF.

The CDR3 DNA is TGTGCCTGGAGTGTAGGTACTAGCGGGAGAACAGATACGCAGTATTTT. Encoded protein: CAWSVGTSGRTDTQYF. This sequence joins TRBV30 and TRBJ2-3, with 11 positions matching TRBD2. The CDR3 is 16 amino acids. V dropped 0 bases and J dropped 3; count of bases not matched to a gene: 5. Germline-derived CDR1 and CDR2 are GTSNPN and SVGIG (reference sequence).

The V and J genes are TRBV30 and TRBJ1-2; a weak D match, TRBD1 (6 bases). CDR3 length: 12 residues. Germline V CDR1 and CDR2: GTSNPN, SVGIG (reference sequence). V shed 4 bases and J shed 4 bases, with 10 bases lying between them. The CDR3 DNA is TGTGCCTGGATGGCAGGGGTCTATGGCTACACCTTC. Its translation is CAWMAGVYGYTF.